Shown below are 21 T cell receptor beta chains from a single sample sequenced in a study of T cell responses to AZD1222 COVID-19 vaccine. Libraries were prepared by immunoSEQ multiplex PCR; TCRdb keeps only in-frame clonotypes and omits some of them. In the table there are 100,000 or so clones, about 91% of which are singletons. The starting material was peripheral blood, obtained 28 days after the second AZD1222 dose. The receptors stem from an adult who received the AZD1222 COVID-19 vaccine.

The gene calls are TRBV3-1 (or the pseudogene TRBV3-2) and TRBJ1-3; weak D call: TRBD1 (6 bases). V shed 3 bases and J shed 0 bases, with 9 bases lying between them. Looked up from germline, CDR1 is LGHDT and CDR2 is YNNKEL (reference sequence). The CDR3 extends over 15 amino acids. The CDR3 reads CASSHTGHSGNTIYF. The CDR3 DNA reads TGTGCCAGCAGCCATACAGGGCACTCTGGAAACACCATATATTTT.

The V gene is TRBV19, the J gene TRBJ1-1, with D maybe TRBD1 (6 bases). The CDR3 runs 14 residues. Trimming took off 0 bases at V and 5 bases at J, with 10 bases between the two ends. The germline V gene has CDR1 LNHDA and CDR2 SQIVND (reference sequence). CDR3 nucleotides: TGTGCCAGTAGTATAGAGGGGGCGACGACTGAAGCTTTCTTT. It is translated as CASSIEGATTEAFF. Filled out from reference TRBV19 and TRBJ1-1, the complete variable domain reads DGGITQSPKYLFRKEGQNVTLSCEQNLNHDAMYWYRQDPGQGLRLIYYSQIVNDFQKGDIAEGYSVSREKKESFPLTVTSAQKNPTAFYLCASSIEGATTEAFFGQGTRLTVV.

The gene calls are TRBV6-5 and TRBJ2-1, with 11 positions matching TRBD1. CDR1 is MNHEY and CDR2 is SVGAGI in the germline V gene. Germline trimming cut 6 bases from V and 3 bases from J; bases unmatched to any gene: 4. This CDR3 has 15 amino acids. The CDR3 spells CASSGQGAIYNEQFF. In DNA form, the CDR3 reads TGTGCCAGCAGCGGACAGGGGGCGATCTACAATGAGCAGTTCTTC.

V gene TRBV27 combines with J gene TRBJ1-1; D is perhaps TRBD1 (5 bases). Germline V gene sequence: CDR1 MNHEY, CDR2 SMNVEV (reference sequence). Trimming cost V 1 base and J 1 base, with 13 bases left between them. The CDR3 covers 16 residues. The CDR3 region is CASSLWAGLGNTEAFF. CDR3 nucleotides: TGTGCCAGCAGTTTATGGGCAGGGTTGGGGAACACTGAAGCTTTCTTT.

The chain joins TRBV5-1 to TRBJ2-7; possible D gene TRBD1, 6 bases. The germline CDR1 and CDR2 sequences are SGHRS and YFSETQ. The ends were cut back, 4 bases at V and 0 bases at J, with 11 bases in the middle. The CDR3 contains 14 residues. Written as DNA, the CDR3 is TGCGCCAGCAGCGGGACATCAAGCTCCTACGAGCAGTACTTC. Its translation: CASSGTSSSYEQYF.

CDR3 in amino acids: CASSQGKSYGYTF. CDR3 bases: TGTGCCAGCAGCCAAGGGAAGAGCTATGGCTACACCTTC. The chain couples TRBV3-1 (or the pseudogene TRBV3-2) to TRBJ1-2; D not certain. The ends were cut back, 1 base at V and 4 bases at J, with 7 bases in the middle. CDR3 length: 13 amino acids. Per germline, CDR1 LGHDT and CDR2 YNNKEL (reference sequence).

This clone was recorded a few times. The rearrangement uses TRBV4-2 and TRBJ2-7; TRBD1 agrees at 7 bases. CDR1 is LGHNA and CDR2 is YNFKEQ in the germline V gene. The CDR3 loop spans 16 amino acids. Trimming at V came to 0 bases and at J to 6 bases, leaving 11 bases not matched to a gene. DNA of the CDR3: TGTGCCAGCAGCCAAGACCTTTGGAGACAGGGCAGCGAGCAGTACTTC. It translates to CASSQDLWRQGSEQYF.

CDR3 sequence: CASSLPPNTGELFF. For the CDR3, the DNA is TGTGCCAGCAGTTTGCCTCCCAACACCGGGGAGCTGTTTTTT. The J gene is TRBJ2-2, the V gene TRBV28; D not resolved. The CDR3 contains 14 residues. V lost 3 bases and J lost 2, with 7 bases in between. Germline values: CDR1 MDHEN, CDR2 SYDVKM.

J is TRBJ2-3 and V is TRBV28, with D perhaps assigned TRBD1 or TRBD2 (5 bases each). The CDR3 has 15 residues. The V gene's germline CDR1 is MDHEN and CDR2 SYDVKM. Trimming cost V 2 bases and J 1 base, with 10 bases left between them. This CDR3 is CASSLGGVGTDTQYF. CDR3 DNA: TGTGCCAGCAGTTTAGGGGGAGTTGGCACAGATACGCAGTATTTT.

This clone came up once. The chain joins TRBV2 to TRBJ2-7; no definite D call. This CDR3 has 13 residues. With 6 bases removed from V and 3 bases from J, the gap between germline ends came to 12 bases. CDR1 is SNHLY and CDR2 is FYNNEI in the germline V gene. The CDR3 DNA sequence: TGTGCCAGCAGCCTCCGGGTGGTCTACGAGCAGTACTTC. This codes for CASSLRVVYEQYF.

The J gene is TRBJ1-5, the V gene TRBV20-1; D is perhaps TRBD1 (5 bases). Germline-derived CDR1 and CDR2 are DFQATT and SNEGSKA (reference sequence). The CDR3 runs 11 residues. V was cut by 6 bases and J by 12 bases, with 15 bases left in between. The CDR3 nucleotides are TGCAGTGCAGATGGAGGGGTACTCCAGCATTTT. Its translation is CSADGGVLQHF.

This clone has only one observation. This chain links TRBV6-6 with TRBJ1-6; D unresolved. V dropped 2 bases and J dropped 7 bases, with 3 bases sitting between them. CDR1 is MNHNY, CDR2 SVGAGI, per germline (reference sequence). This CDR3 is 12 amino acids long. CDR3 amino acids: CASSYLNSPLHF. DNA of the CDR3: TGTGCCAGCAGTTACCTAAATTCACCCCTCCACTTT.

The chain has TRBV7-9 and TRBJ1-3; no clear D. Germline CDR1 SEHNR, CDR2 FQNEAQ (reference sequence). This CDR3 spans 16 amino acids. The V and J ends lost 5 bases and 1 base respectively, with 15 bases between them. The DNA of the CDR3 is TGTGCCAGCAGCGACGCCAGACACTTTTCTGGAAACACCATATATTTT. This translates into CASSDARHFSGNTIYF. The entire variable domain, with the rest obtained from reference TRBV7-9 and TRBJ1-3, is as follows: DTGVSQNPRHKITKRGQNVTFRCDPISEHNRLYWYRQTLGQGPEFLTYFQNEAQLEKSRLLSDRFSAERPKGSFSTLEIQRTEQGDSAMYLCASSDARHFSGNTIYFGEGSWLTVV.

This chain joins TRBV2 and TRBJ2-3; the D gene is possibly TRBD2 (5 bases). The CDR3 is 14 amino acids. The germline gives CDR1 SNHLY, CDR2 FYNNEI. V gave up 3 bases and J gave up 5 bases, with 12 bases separating them. CDR3 protein: CASSERRGLDTQYF. CDR3 nucleotide sequence: TGTGCCAGCAGTGAGCGCCGAGGGCTAGATACGCAGTATTTT.

The CDR3 is CASSFRANTGELFF. The CDR3, as DNA: TGCGCCAGCAGCTTCCGTGCGAACACCGGGGAGCTGTTTTTT. The rearrangement links TRBV5-1 to TRBJ2-2; D is unresolved. This CDR3 has 14 residues. V shed 2 bases and J shed 0 bases, with 5 bases lying between them. Germline CDR1 and CDR2: SGHRS and YFSETQ.

This chain connects TRBV11-2 to TRBJ2-5; D remains ambiguous. Germline CDR1 reads SGHAT; CDR2 reads FQNNGV. Trimming removed 6 bases at V and 2 bases at J, with 13 bases between. The CDR3 is 14 residues long. Here the CDR3 reads CASSERKPQETQYF. CDR3 DNA: TGTGCCAGCAGTGAAAGAAAACCTCAAGAGACCCAGTACTTC.

The chain is built from TRBV24-1 and TRBJ2-3; a possible D gene is TRBD1 (6 bases). The V end lost 4 bases, the J end lost 0 bases, and 13 bases lay between the germline ends. Germline V lookup: CDR1 KGHDR, CDR2 SFDVKD. The CDR3 totals 16 residues. The CDR3 DNA reads TGTGCCACCAGTGAACCAGGGGCAGGTAGCACAGATACGCAGTATTTT. It encodes CATSEPGAGSTDTQYF.

The chain joins TRBV7-2 to TRBJ2-7, with a tentative D call TRBD2 (6 bases). Trimming took 5 bases from V and 0 from J, leaving 14 bases between them. The length of the CDR3 is 15 residues. CDR1 and CDR2 (germline): SGHTA, FQGNSA. The CDR3: CASSHRLGSSYEQYF. The CDR3 nucleotides are TGTGCCAGCAGCCATAGACTAGGCAGCTCCTACGAGCAGTACTTC.

In this sample, this clone turned up once. This chain uses TRBV11-2 with TRBJ2-7, with a tentative D call TRBD2 (5 bases). The CDR3 has 13 residues. Germline values: CDR1 SGHAT, CDR2 FQNNGV. Trimming removed 4 bases at V and 4 bases at J, with 11 bases between. This CDR3 reads CASSSGRGYEQYF. The DNA for the CDR3 is TGTGCCAGCAGCTCGGGTCGCGGGTACGAGCAGTACTTC.

The J gene is TRBJ1-1, the V gene TRBV7-9, with no clear D. Trimming stripped 6 bases from V and 2 bases from J, with 7 bases between. The CDR3 has 12 amino acids. Germline loops: CDR1 SEHNR, CDR2 FQNEAQ (reference sequence). This chain's CDR3 is CASRYTNTEAFF. CDR3 in DNA: TGTGCCAGCAGATATACCAACACTGAAGCTTTCTTT.

The chain recombines TRBV12-3 or TRBV12-4 with TRBJ1-2; D gene unclear. V lost 6 bases and J 4 bases, leaving 12 bases between the germline ends. There are 13 residues in the CDR3. This CDR3 is CASSPGRTYGYTF. CDR3 nucleotides: TGTGCCAGCAGCCCCGGAAGAACCTATGGCTACACCTTC.